Described below is a single T cell receptor (beta chain) sequence and its context. Seattle patients were enrolled during active infection and followed longitudinally. This specimen belongs to a study of blood T cell repertoires in COVID-19. CDR1 and CDR2 (germline): MDHEN, SYDVKM. The CDR3 sequence is 13 residues long. V was clipped by 4 bases and J by 7 bases, with 11 bases between them. Authors' analysis steps: For nucleated cells, counts were estimated from reference gene primer amplification. The assay was immunoSEQ multiplex PCR, and TCRdb's table has in-frame clones only and misses some. That table gives V, J and clone size, and the DNA gave D and trimming. The table lists approximately 61,000 clones, about 83% of them singletons, with about 9.4% in the top ten.

Sequencing used peripheral blood. The chain employs TRBV28 and TRBJ1-5; a possible D gene is TRBD1 (6 bases). This sequence was found in a man between 50 and 59 years old with COVID-19, enrolled during active disease. This CDR3 is CASSWGQGQPQHF. The DNA for the CDR3 is TGTGCCAGCAGTTGGGGTCAGGGGCAGCCCCAGCATTTT.